This record concerns one T cell receptor beta chain sequence. Antigen specificity is unknown. This sample is drawn from a study of cytomegalovirus exposure and HLA in healthy donors. Across the whole study: The 650 to 850 first-cohort repertoires and the 120 or so validation repertoires shared the same platform, a later analysis reported.

General study results and limits: In vitro work confirmed that three CMV-associated chains recognize CMV antigens. In the approximately 120 validation repertoires, a later analysis found that first-cohort TCR clusters tended to co-occur. The classifier was said to identify cytomegalovirus status with high specificity and sensitivity.

V was clipped by 5 bases and J by 5 bases, with 15 bases between them. The CDR3 is made up of 13 amino acids. In germline, CDR1 is SQVTM, CDR2 ANQGSEA. Profiled with immunoSEQ multiplex PCR; TCRdb holds only in-frame clones, not every one. The sample holds approximately 170,000 clones, approximately 81% seen once. The sample comprised PBMCs. The TCR was taken from a man between 25 and 39 years old in good health and CMV-seropositive. The gene calls are TRBV29-1 and TRBJ2-5; possible D gene TRBD2, 6 bases. The CDR3, as DNA: TGCAGCGTTCGGGACTCCCAAGGGGAGACCCAGTACTTC. Translated, it gives CSVRDSQGETQYF.